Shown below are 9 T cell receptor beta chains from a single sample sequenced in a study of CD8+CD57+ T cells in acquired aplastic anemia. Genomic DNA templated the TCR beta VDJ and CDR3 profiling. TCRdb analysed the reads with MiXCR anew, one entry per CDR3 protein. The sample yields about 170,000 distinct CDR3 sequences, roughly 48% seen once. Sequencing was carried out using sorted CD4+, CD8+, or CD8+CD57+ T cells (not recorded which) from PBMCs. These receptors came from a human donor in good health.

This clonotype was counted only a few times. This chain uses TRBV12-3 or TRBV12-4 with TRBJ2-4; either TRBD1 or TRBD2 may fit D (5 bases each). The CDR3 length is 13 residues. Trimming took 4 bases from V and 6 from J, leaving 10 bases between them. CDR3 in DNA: TGTGCCAGCAGTTCCCGGGGCCTAAACATTCAGTACTTC. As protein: CASSSRGLNIQYF.

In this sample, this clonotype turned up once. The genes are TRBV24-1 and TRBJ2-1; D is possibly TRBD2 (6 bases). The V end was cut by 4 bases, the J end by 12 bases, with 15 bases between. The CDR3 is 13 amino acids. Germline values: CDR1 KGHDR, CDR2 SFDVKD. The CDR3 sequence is CATSDQGRGTQFF. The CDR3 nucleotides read TGTGCCACCAGTGACCAGGGACGGGGGACGCAGTTCTTC.

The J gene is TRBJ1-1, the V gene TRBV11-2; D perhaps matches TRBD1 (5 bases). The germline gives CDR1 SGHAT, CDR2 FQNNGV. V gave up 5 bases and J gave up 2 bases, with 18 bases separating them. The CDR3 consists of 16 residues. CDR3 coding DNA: TGTGCCAGCAGCAGATCCTCCAGGGACCTTAACACTGAAGCTTTCTTT. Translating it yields CASSRSSRDLNTEAFF.

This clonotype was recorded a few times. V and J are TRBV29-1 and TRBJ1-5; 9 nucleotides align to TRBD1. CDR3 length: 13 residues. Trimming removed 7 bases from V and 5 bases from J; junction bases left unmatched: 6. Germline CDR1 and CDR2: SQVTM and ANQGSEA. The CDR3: CSAGTGLDQPQHF. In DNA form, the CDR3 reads TGCAGCGCTGGGACAGGGCTCGATCAGCCCCAGCATTTT.

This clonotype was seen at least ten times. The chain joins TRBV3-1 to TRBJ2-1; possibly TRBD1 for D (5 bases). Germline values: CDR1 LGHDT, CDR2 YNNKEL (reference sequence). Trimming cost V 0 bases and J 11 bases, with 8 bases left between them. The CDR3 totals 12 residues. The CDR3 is CASSQEDTQQFF. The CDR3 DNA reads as TGTGCCAGCAGCCAAGAGGACACCCAGCAGTTCTTC.

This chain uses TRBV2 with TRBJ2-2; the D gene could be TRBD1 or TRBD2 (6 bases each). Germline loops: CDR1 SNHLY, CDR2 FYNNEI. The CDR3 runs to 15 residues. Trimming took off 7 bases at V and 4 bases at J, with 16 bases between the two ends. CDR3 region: CASKAVRGPTGELFF. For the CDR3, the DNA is TGTGCCAGCAAGGCGGTACGGGGGCCCACCGGGGAGCTGTTTTTT.

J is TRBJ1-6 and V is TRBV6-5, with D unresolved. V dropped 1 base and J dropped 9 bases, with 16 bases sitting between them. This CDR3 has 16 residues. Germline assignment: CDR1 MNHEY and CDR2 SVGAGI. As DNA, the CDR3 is TGTGCCAGCAGTTACTACACGACCCGACCGGGTTCACCCCTCCACTTT. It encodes CASSYYTTRPGSPLHF.

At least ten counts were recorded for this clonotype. In DNA, the CDR3 is TGTGCCAGCAGCCCCGGTGGAGATACGCAGTATTTT. Translation: CASSPGGDTQYF. The rearrangement uses TRBV7-2 and TRBJ2-3; D call uncertain. Germline V lookup: CDR1 SGHTA, CDR2 FQGNSA. CDR3 size: 12 residues. The V end was cut by 5 bases, the J end by 5 bases, with 8 bases between. Supplemented by reference TRBV7-2 and TRBJ2-3, the full variable domain reads GAGVSQSPSNKVTEKGKDVELRCDPISGHTALYWYRQSLGQGLEFLIYFQGNSAPDKSGLPSDRFSAERTGGSVSTLTIQRTQQEDSAVYLCASSPGGDTQYFGPGTRLTVL.

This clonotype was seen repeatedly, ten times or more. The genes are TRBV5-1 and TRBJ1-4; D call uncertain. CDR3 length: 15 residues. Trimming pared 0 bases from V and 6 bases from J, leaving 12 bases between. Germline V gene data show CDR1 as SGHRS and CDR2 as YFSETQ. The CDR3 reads CASSLGHGTDEKLFF. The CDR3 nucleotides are TGCGCCAGCAGCTTGGGACATGGAACGGATGAAAAACTGTTTTTT.